This is a list of T cell receptor beta chains from one sample in a study of beta chain features in type 1 diabetes. The assay was immunoSEQ multiplex PCR, and TCRdb's table has in-frame clones only and misses some. The table includes around 500,000 clones, about 10% detected once. Sequenced: naive CD4+ T cells from blood. Every receptor here comes from a woman aged 18-30 years in good health. Both conserved end residues are part of each CDR3. The D gene is left open where the match is weak. Not every row has a clone size; where given, it reads once, few, many or a size class.

V gene: TRBV30; D gene: .; clone size: .; J gene: TRBJ1-1; CDR3 protein: CAWSGRWTQGTEAFF; CDR3 DNA: TGTGCCTGGAGTGGGCGATGGACCCAGGGAACTGAAGCTTTCTTT
V gene: TRBV2; D gene: .; clone size: few; J gene: TRBJ2-3; CDR3 protein: CASISRVRADTQYF; CDR3 DNA: TGTGCCAGCATCTCCAGGGTCCGGGCAGATACGCAGTATTTT
V gene: TRBV7-2; D gene: TRBD1; clone size: .; J gene: TRBJ2-5; CDR3 protein: CASSSADREETQYF; CDR3 DNA: TGTGCCAGCAGCTCAGCGGACAGGGAGGAGACCCAGTACTTC
V gene: TRBV28; D gene: .; clone size: .; J gene: TRBJ1-2; CDR3 protein: CASSWTYGYTF; CDR3 DNA: TGTGCCAGCAGTTGGACCTATGGCTACACCTTC
V gene: TRBV14; D gene: TRBD1; clone size: .; J gene: TRBJ2-7; CDR3 protein: CASSQGRGTGGHEQYF; CDR3 DNA: TGTGCCAGCAGCCAAGGCCGCGGGACAGGCGGCCACGAGCAGTACTTC
V gene: TRBV9; D gene: .; clone size: few; J gene: TRBJ1-1; CDR3 protein: CASSGERAAGTEAFF; CDR3 DNA: TGTGCCAGCAGTGGAGAACGCGCGGCGGGCACTGAAGCTTTCTTT
V gene: TRBV6-6; D gene: .; clone size: .; J gene: TRBJ2-3; CDR3 protein: CASSYSGSTDTQYF; CDR3 DNA: TGTGCCAGCAGTTACTCAGGGTCCACAGATACGCAGTATTTT
V gene: TRBV7-2; D gene: TRBD2; clone size: .; J gene: TRBJ2-3; CDR3 protein: CASSLLAGGSPRRDTQYF; CDR3 DNA: TGTGCCAGCAGCTTACTAGCGGGGGGCTCCCCAAGAAGAGATACGCAGTATTTT
V gene: TRBV11-2; D gene: .; clone size: few; J gene: TRBJ2-5; CDR3 protein: CASRDREQETQYF; CDR3 DNA: TGTGCCAGCAGGGACAGAGAACAAGAGACCCAGTACTTC
V gene: TRBV7-9; D gene: .; clone size: .; J gene: TRBJ2-3; CDR3 protein: CASSSKPTQYF; CDR3 DNA: TGTGCCAGCAGCTCCAAGCCCACGCAGTATTTT
V gene: TRBV6-6; D gene: .; clone size: few; J gene: TRBJ2-5; CDR3 protein: CASSYSAETQYF; CDR3 DNA: TGTGCCAGCAGTTACTCTGCGGAGACCCAGTACTTC
V gene: TRBV7-2; D gene: .; clone size: .; J gene: TRBJ1-1; CDR3 protein: CASSLVRGQGTEAFF; CDR3 DNA: TGTGCCAGCAGCTTAGTTCGGGGCCAGGGAACTGAAGCTTTCTTT
V gene: TRBV28; D gene: .; clone size: few; J gene: TRBJ1-1; CDR3 protein: CASSNFNSNTEAFF; CDR3 DNA: TGTGCCAGCAGTAACTTTAACAGCAACACTGAAGCTTTCTTT
V gene: TRBV12-5; D gene: .; clone size: few; J gene: TRBJ2-2; CDR3 protein: CAGSVGAGRPPGELFF; CDR3 DNA: TGTGCTGGCTCAGTAGGGGCAGGGCGTCCCCCCGGGGAGCTGTTTTTT
V gene: TRBV10-3; D gene: .; clone size: .; J gene: TRBJ2-5; CDR3 protein: CAISSLQETQYF; CDR3 DNA: TGTGCCATCAGCTCCCTTCAAGAGACCCAGTACTTC
V gene: TRBV5-1; D gene: TRBD2; clone size: few; J gene: TRBJ2-5; CDR3 protein: CASSLVTSGQETQYF; CDR3 DNA: TGCGCCAGCAGCTTGGTCACTAGCGGGCAAGAGACCCAGTACTTC
V gene: TRBV7-9; D gene: .; clone size: .; J gene: TRBJ1-1; CDR3 protein: CASSLRGEIPEAFF; CDR3 DNA: TGTGCCAGCAGCCTACGGGGGGAAATTCCTGAAGCTTTCTTT
V gene: TRBV25-1; D gene: .; clone size: .; J gene: TRBJ2-5; CDR3 protein: CASSEWVRETQYF; CDR3 DNA: TGTGCCAGCAGTGAATGGGTTCGGGAGACCCAGTACTTC
V gene: TRBV2; D gene: .; clone size: .; J gene: TRBJ2-3; CDR3 protein: CASCRTASTDTQYF; CDR3 DNA: TGTGCCAGCTGTCGGACAGCTAGCACAGATACGCAGTATTTT
V gene: TRBV27; D gene: .; clone size: .; J gene: TRBJ1-2; CDR3 protein: CASSFKGYGYTF; CDR3 DNA: TGTGCCAGCAGTTTCAAGGGGTATGGCTACACCTTC
V gene: TRBV30; D gene: .; clone size: .; J gene: TRBJ2-6; CDR3 protein: CAWRERIKTGANVLTF; CDR3 DNA: TGTGCCTGGAGGGAACGGATCAAGACTGGGGCCAACGTCCTGACTTTC
V gene: TRBV20-1; D gene: .; clone size: .; J gene: TRBJ2-3; CDR3 protein: CSASGQNTQYF; CDR3 DNA: TGCAGTGCTTCCGGACAGAATACGCAGTATTTT
V gene: TRBV7-2; D gene: .; clone size: .; J gene: TRBJ2-5; CDR3 protein: CASSDAKRTQYF; CDR3 DNA: TGTGCCAGCAGCGACGCCAAGAGGACCCAGTACTTC
V gene: TRBV9; D gene: .; clone size: .; J gene: TRBJ1-2; CDR3 protein: CASSVAVGYGYTF; CDR3 DNA: TGTGCCAGCAGCGTAGCGGTCGGCTATGGCTACACCTTC
V gene: TRBV30; D gene: TRBD2; clone size: few; J gene: TRBJ2-7; CDR3 protein: CAWSVNLASGVGIVSYEQYF; CDR3 DNA: TGTGCCTGGAGTGTAAACTTGGCTAGCGGAGTCGGCATTGTATCCTACGAGCAGTACTTC
V gene: TRBV2; D gene: .; clone size: .; J gene: TRBJ2-5; CDR3 protein: CASSFLQETQYF; CDR3 DNA: TGTGCCAGCAGCTTCCTCCAAGAGACCCAGTACTTC
V gene: TRBV7-2; D gene: .; clone size: once; J gene: TRBJ2-5; CDR3 protein: CASSYQGGGETQYF; CDR3 DNA: TGTGCCAGCAGCTATCAGGGGGGAGGAGAGACCCAGTACTTC
V gene: TRBV19; D gene: .; clone size: .; J gene: TRBJ2-4; CDR3 protein: CASSSTGFKNIQYF; CDR3 DNA: TGTGCCAGTAGCTCCACAGGGTTCAAAAACATTCAGTACTTC
V gene: TRBV6-5; D gene: TRBD1; clone size: .; J gene: TRBJ1-1; CDR3 protein: CASRPGGGNTEAFF; CDR3 DNA: TGTGCCAGCAGACCAGGGGGCGGGAACACTGAAGCTTTCTTT
V gene: TRBV2; D gene: .; clone size: many; J gene: TRBJ2-1; CDR3 protein: CASSAYNEQFF; CDR3 DNA: TGTGCCAGCAGTGCCTACAATGAGCAGTTCTTC
V gene: TRBV4-3; D gene: .; clone size: .; J gene: TRBJ2-1; CDR3 protein: CASSQDLVRANEQFF; CDR3 DNA: TGCGCCAGCAGCCAAGATTTAGTAAGGGCCAATGAGCAGTTCTTC
V gene: TRBV7-9; D gene: TRBD2; clone size: .; J gene: TRBJ2-3; CDR3 protein: CASSSAGGTDTQYF; CDR3 DNA: TGTGCCAGCAGCTCAGCGGGGGGGACAGATACGCAGTATTTT
V gene: TRBV7-2; D gene: .; clone size: .; J gene: TRBJ1-4; CDR3 protein: CASSAQGATNEKLFF; CDR3 DNA: TGTGCCAGCAGCGCCCAGGGTGCAACTAATGAAAAACTGTTTTTT
V gene: TRBV6-5; D gene: .; clone size: .; J gene: TRBJ2-4; CDR3 protein: CASSYQGAKNIQYF; CDR3 DNA: TGTGCCAGCAGTTACCAGGGAGCCAAAAACATTCAGTACTTC